This TCR beta chain was found in a study of T-cell memory formation after mild COVID-19. Study information: The TCR clusters were mostly specific to one donor.

General observations from the study: Among CD4+ contracting clones, most were CM and EM, and CD8+ ones EMRA. Clones contracting over day 15 to 85 were CD4/CD8 balanced, with later expanders leaning CD4+. Researchers found some responding clones in pre-infection memory, a sign that cross-reactive memory joined.

V lost 5 bases and J 7 bases, leaving 23 bases between the germline ends. The CDR3 extends over 16 amino acids. Germline CDR1 SEHNR, CDR2 FQNEAQ (reference sequence). This clonotype was detected only a few times. Its specificity is unknown. One entry per CDR3 protein results from TCRdb running MiXCR on the 5' RACE reads. Of under 550,000 distinct CDR3 sequences listed, around 17% are singletons. The chain joins TRBV7-9 to TRBJ2-5; D is possibly TRBD1 (6 bases). The sample comprised PBMCs or a T cell subset sorted from them (not recorded which). This clonotype was obtained from a man aged 18 to 29 who had mild COVID-19 (a few samples of this study predate the infection). Cell type and time point are not known. The CDR3 loop is CASSPTTGPPWLTQYF. The CDR3 DNA reads as TGTGCCAGCAGCCCGACGACAGGACCCCCATGGTTGACCCAGTACTTC.